The source of this TCR beta chain is a study of shared clonotypes between healthy human individuals. Study information: Serving as donors were a couple of women and a few men, whose ages spanned 18 to 49.

This table comes from immunoSEQ multiplex PCR, and its TCRdb copy is limited to in-frame clones, with some not included. The sample holds 550,000 to 750,000 clones, 90% to 95% seen once. Naive CD8 cells lacked CD45RO, underwent positive selection for CCR7 and left out terminally differentiated effector memory CD45RA+ cells. The CDR3 is made up of 17 amino acids. CDR1 SSHAT and CDR2 FNYEAQ come from the germline V gene (reference sequence). Study observations and caveats: In general, naive subsets displayed greater estimated richness than memory subsets did. The sole specimen, blood, was sampled, and tissue repertoires likely differ.

On this clone itself: Its specificity is not known. A read error may produce the germline difference seen at one junction end.

Sequencing input: naive CD8+ T cells sorted from blood. The chain links TRBV7-7 to TRBJ2-2; tentatively, D is TRBD1 (6 bases). The receptor's source is a man aged 25-40 years in good health. CDR3 protein: CASSRDNLTPNTGELFF. In nucleotides, the CDR3 is TGTGCTAGCAGCCGGGACAACTTAACCCCCAACACCGGGGAGCTGTTTTTT.